What follows describes a single T cell receptor beta chain. The antigen remains undetermined. The sample is drawn from a study of T cell repertoires in cytomegalovirus infection. Study details: Use of recently identified HLA-C-restricted and well-studied HLA-B-restricted CMV epitopes was part of the study. Public TCR beta signatures provided an indication of both CMV infection and a matching HLA type. Study observations and caveats: In two of eight donors, the top clonotype was HLA-C-restricted CMV-specific. Public TCR beta family frequency separated CMV-and-HLA carriers, including in an independent cohort.

Via MiXCR, TCRdb re-called the reads, giving one row per CDR3 protein. The sample lists more than 45,000 distinct CDR3 sequences; around 20% were seen once. The sequenced sample was CD8+ T cells from cultured PBMCs, obtained from culture after CMV antigen stimulation. The clonotype was recovered from a human donor in good health (CMV status not recorded). Some clones in this sample may be carry-over from other donors' samples.

CDR3 coding DNA: TGTGCCAGTCGAACAGGGCTAAGGGATCAGCCCCAGCATTTT. It yields the protein CASRTGLRDQPQHF. The rearrangement links TRBV12-3 or TRBV12-4 to TRBJ1-5, with D tentatively TRBD1 (6 bases). The ends were cut back, 9 bases at V and 5 bases at J, with 17 bases in the middle. The length of the CDR3 is 14 residues.